The 13 T cell receptor beta chains below were found in one sample sequenced in a study of T-cell memory formation after mild COVID-19. TCRdb ran MiXCR on the 5' RACE reads and lists one entry per CDR3 protein. The data hold about 340,000 distinct CDR3 sequences, with less than 25% observed a single time. Sequences were obtained from PBMCs or a T cell subset sorted from them (not recorded which). Every receptor here comes from a man younger than 35 who had mild COVID-19 (a few samples of this study predate the infection). Cell type and time point are not known.

In this sample, this clonotype turned up a few times. The chain employs TRBV6-2 or TRBV6-3 and TRBJ1-5; D is undetermined. The CDR3 runs 12 residues. Trimming removed 8 bases at V and 5 bases at J, with 10 bases between. CDR1 and CDR2 from the germline V gene are MNHEY and SVGEGT. The CDR3: CASASSYQPQHF. The DNA of the CDR3 is TGTGCCAGCGCTTCCTCCTATCAGCCCCAGCATTTT.

This clonotype was counted between two and nine times. The chain has TRBV7-9 and TRBJ1-1; D unclear. CDR1 and CDR2 from the germline V gene are SEHNR and FQNEAQ (reference sequence). The CDR3 totals 13 residues. Trimming removed 5 bases at V and 7 bases at J, with 14 bases between. This chain's CDR3 is CASSRSRVDEAFF. In DNA, the CDR3 is TGTGCCAGCAGCCGTTCGAGGGTTGATGAAGCTTTCTTT.

This chain connects TRBV7-2 to TRBJ2-5; 7 bases match TRBD2. Germline V gene data show CDR1 as SGHTA and CDR2 as FQGNSA. V dropped 1 base and J dropped 5; count of bases not matched to a gene: 7. CDR3 length: 15 amino acids. CDR3 nucleotides: TGTGCCAGCAGCTTAGGGGGAGGACTAGGGGAGACCCAGTACTTC. The encoded protein is CASSLGGGLGETQYF.

Written as DNA, the CDR3 is TGTGCCAGCAGTTTCGCAGGGGTGGATTCACCCCTCCACTTT. Translating gives CASSFAGVDSPLHF. V and J are TRBV28 and TRBJ1-6; tentatively, D is TRBD1 (6 bases). CDR1 MDHEN and CDR2 SYDVKM come from the germline V gene. The V and J ends lost 3 bases and 8 bases respectively, with 11 bases between them. This CDR3 region has 14 residues.

This clonotype was counted between two and nine times. The chain uses TRBV7-9 and TRBJ2-7; possible D gene TRBD1, 5 bases. Trimming pared 2 bases from V and 1 base from J, leaving 9 bases between. CDR1 is SEHNR and CDR2 is FQNEAQ in the germline V gene (reference sequence). CDR3 size: 14 residues. The CDR3 DNA reads as TGTGCCAGCAGCTTACTGGGGCGGTCCTACGAGCAGTACTTC. Protein: CASSLLGRSYEQYF.

This clonotype was observed at least ten times. The chain uses TRBV6-5 and TRBJ1-2, with D hard to call. The CDR3 length is 14 residues. Germline V gene data show CDR1 as MNHEY and CDR2 as SVGAGI. V was clipped by 0 bases and J by 8 bases, with 13 bases between them. This chain's CDR3 is CASSYSRQVSGYTF. CDR3 DNA: TGTGCCAGCAGTTACTCAAGGCAGGTCAGCGGCTACACCTTC.

The gene calls are TRBV12-3 or TRBV12-4 and TRBJ1-1; tentative D call: TRBD1 (6 bases). Trimming took off 2 bases at V and 6 bases at J, with 13 bases between the two ends. This CDR3 spans 14 amino acids. The CDR3 coding sequence is TGTGCCAGCAGTTTATTGCGGGGGGCGGCTGAAGCTTTCTTT. Translated, it gives CASSLLRGAAEAFF.

This sequence joins TRBV4-2 and TRBJ2-2, with TRBD2 matching over 7 bases. The CDR3 extends over 16 amino acids. V gave up 0 bases and J gave up 4 bases; unmatched junction bases: 5. Germline V gives CDR1 LGHNA, CDR2 YNFKEQ. The CDR3 region has the DNA TGTGCCAGCAGCCAAGATGGCCCGGGGGGCACCGGGGAGCTGTTTTTT. It yields the protein CASSQDGPGGTGELFF.

This clonotype has a handful of counts. The V call is TRBV25-1, the J call TRBJ1-2; TRBD1 agrees at 9 bases. Germline loops: CDR1 MGHDK, CDR2 SYGVNS. The V segment lost 3 bases and the J segment 4 bases; nucleotides outside the gene matches: 6. The CDR3 spans 15 residues. The CDR3 nucleotides read TGTGCCAGCAGTGAGGGGACAGGGACCCGCTATGGCTACACCTTC. This sequence encodes CASSEGTGTRYGYTF.

This clonotype was seen a few times. V is TRBV12-3 or TRBV12-4 and J is TRBJ2-7; 8 nucleotides align to TRBD1. CDR3 size: 13 residues. V was clipped by 3 bases and J by 4 bases; unmatched bases: 2. The CDR3 loop is CASSLDRAYEQYV. In DNA, the CDR3 is TGTGCCAGCAGTTTGGACAGGGCATACGAGCAGTACGTC.

V usage is TRBV12-3 or TRBV12-4 and J usage is TRBJ2-3; possibly TRBD2 for D (6 bases). The CDR3 is 14 residues long. Trimming stripped 7 bases from V and 3 bases from J, with 14 bases between. CDR3 DNA sequence: TGTGCCAGCAAAGGCTGGGGGAGGACAGATACGCAGTATTTT. As protein: CASKGWGRTDTQYF.

The chain has TRBV4-1 and TRBJ2-6; D might be TRBD1 or TRBD2, each matching 5 bases. V lost 0 bases and J 4 bases, leaving 13 bases between the germline ends. This CDR3 spans 17 amino acids. CDR1 is MGHRA and CDR2 is YSYEKL in the germline V gene. The CDR3 DNA sequence: TGCGCCAGCAGCCAAGAGTCAGGGACCGGGGGGGCCAACGTCCTGACTTTC. Amino acid sequence: CASSQESGTGGANVLTF.

CDR3 nucleotide sequence: TGCAGTGCTAGATTTGGACACGGAAACACTGAAGCTTTCTTT. It translates to CSARFGHGNTEAFF. V gene TRBV20-1 combines with J gene TRBJ1-1, with TRBD1 as a possible D gene (5 bases). Germline CDR1 reads DFQATT; CDR2 reads SNEGSKA (reference sequence). V was shortened by 2 bases and J by 2 bases, with 12 bases between the two germline ends. The length of the CDR3 is 14 residues.